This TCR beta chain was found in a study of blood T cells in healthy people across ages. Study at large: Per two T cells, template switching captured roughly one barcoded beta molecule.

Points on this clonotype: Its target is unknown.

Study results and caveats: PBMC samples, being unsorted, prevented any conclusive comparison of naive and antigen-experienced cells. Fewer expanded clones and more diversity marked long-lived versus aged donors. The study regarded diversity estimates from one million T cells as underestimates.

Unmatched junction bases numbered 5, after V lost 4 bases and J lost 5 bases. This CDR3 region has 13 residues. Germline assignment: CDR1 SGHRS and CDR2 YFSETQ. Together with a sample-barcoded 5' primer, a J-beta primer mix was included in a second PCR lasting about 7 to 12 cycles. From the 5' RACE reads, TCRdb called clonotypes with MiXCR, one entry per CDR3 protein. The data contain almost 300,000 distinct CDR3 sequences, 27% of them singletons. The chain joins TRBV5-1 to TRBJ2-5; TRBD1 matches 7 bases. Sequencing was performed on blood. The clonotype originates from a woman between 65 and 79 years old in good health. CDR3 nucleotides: TGCGCCAGCAGCATGACAGGGCGGGAGACCCAGTACTTC. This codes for CASSMTGRETQYF.